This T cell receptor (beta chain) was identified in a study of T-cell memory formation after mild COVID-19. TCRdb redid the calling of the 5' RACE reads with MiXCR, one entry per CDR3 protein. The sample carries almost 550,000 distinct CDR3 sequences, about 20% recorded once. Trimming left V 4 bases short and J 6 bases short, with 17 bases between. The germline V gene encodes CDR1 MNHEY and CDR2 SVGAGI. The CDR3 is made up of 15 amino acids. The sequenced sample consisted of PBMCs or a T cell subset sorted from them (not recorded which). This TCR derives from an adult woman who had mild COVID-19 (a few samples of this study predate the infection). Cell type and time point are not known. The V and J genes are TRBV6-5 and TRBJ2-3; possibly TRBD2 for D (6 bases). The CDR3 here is CASSFRAGWGDTQYF. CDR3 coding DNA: TGTGCCAGCAGTTTTAGGGCGGGGTGGGGGGATACGCAGTATTTT.